This TCR beta chain is drawn from a study of beta chain features in type 1 diabetes. Germline CDR1 reads SQVTM; CDR2 reads ANQGSEA. The ends were cut back, 6 bases at V and 0 bases at J, with 14 bases in the middle. This CDR3 is 14 amino acids long. As every portion of the isolated RNA was reverse transcribed, the sequencing read expressed TCRB transcripts. The assay was immunoSEQ multiplex PCR, and TCRdb's table has in-frame clones only and misses some. Among some 660,000 clones listed, over 13% were seen once. A few counts support this clone. As yet, its antigen is unknown. General study findings and limits: For Type 1 diabetes patients, all four CD4+ subsets carried TCRB CDR3s that were moderately but significantly shorter.

The material sequenced was naive CD4+ T cells from blood. This receptor was identified in a young man with type 1 diabetes. The gene calls are TRBV29-1 and TRBJ1-1; D is unclear. CDR3 in DNA: TGCAGCGTCCCGACCGCTCCCATGAACACTGAAGCTTTCTTT. This translates into CSVPTAPMNTEAFF.